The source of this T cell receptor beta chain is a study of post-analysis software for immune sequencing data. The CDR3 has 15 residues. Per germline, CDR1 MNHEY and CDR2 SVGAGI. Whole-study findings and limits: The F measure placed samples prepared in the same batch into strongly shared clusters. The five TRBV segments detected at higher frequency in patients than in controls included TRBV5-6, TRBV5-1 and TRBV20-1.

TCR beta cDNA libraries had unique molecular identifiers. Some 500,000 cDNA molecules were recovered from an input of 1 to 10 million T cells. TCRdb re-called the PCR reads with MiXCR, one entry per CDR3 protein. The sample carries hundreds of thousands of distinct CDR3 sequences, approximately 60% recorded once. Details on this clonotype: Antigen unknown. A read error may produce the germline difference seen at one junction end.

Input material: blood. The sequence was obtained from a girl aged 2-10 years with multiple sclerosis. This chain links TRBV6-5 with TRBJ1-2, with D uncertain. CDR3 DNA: TGTACCAGCAGTTACTCACGGACTAACGGCTATGGCTACACCTTC. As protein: CTSSYSRTNGYGYTF.